This TCR beta chain stems from a study of neurological immune-mediated disorders. The method for making cDNA was 5'RACE, and it used 10-nucleotide random UMIs. Every sequencing run drew on 15-18 subjects and yielded over 200 million TCR-beta sequences. In TCRdb, the 5' RACE reads were re-called with MiXCR into one record per CDR3 protein. The profile shows fewer than 20,000 distinct CDR3 sequences, roughly 15% of them singletons. Study outcomes and limitations: Whereas HTLV-1-associated myelopathy showed the most TCR clonal expansion, multiple sclerosis showed the least, with levels below those of healthy controls. No expanded-clone CDR3 amino acid sequence recurred across subjects, suggesting private TCR-beta repertoires.

V was shortened by 5 bases and J by 11 bases, with 21 bases between the two germline ends. The CDR3 loop spans 13 amino acids. The germline V gene has CDR1 DFQATT and CDR2 SNEGSKA (reference sequence). The sample holds many counts of this clonotype. Its antigen is unidentified. The V call is TRBV20-1, the J call TRBJ1-1, with D unclear. The sequenced sample consisted of CD4+ T cells from blood. The clonotype originates from a woman in her sixties with HTLV-1-associated myelopathy (HAM/TSP). The chain's CDR3 is CSAADDLKGGAFF. The CDR3 nucleotides are TGCAGTGCTGCGGACGATCTCAAGGGAGGGGCTTTCTTT.